A selection of T cell receptor beta chains follows, all from one sample in a study of cytomegalovirus exposure and HLA in healthy donors. The method was immunoSEQ multiplex PCR; TCRdb's version includes in-frame clones alone and lacks a portion of them. The sample carries 120,000 or so clones, 88% recorded once. Source material: PBMCs. All receptors come from a man younger than 30 in good health and CMV-seronegative. Both conserved end residues are part of each CDR3. The D gene is left open where the match is weak. Clone sizes are given selectively: once, few, many, or a class where the clone is expanded.

J gene	D gene	CDR3 length	clone size	V gene	CDR3 protein	CDR3 DNA
TRBJ2-1	TRBD2	15	-	TRBV28	CASREGLSSYNEQFF	TGTGCCAGCCGCGAGGGACTAAGCTCCTACAATGAGCAGTTCTTC
TRBJ1-2	TRBD1	13	-	TRBV18	CASSRQGARGYTF	TGTGCCAGCTCTCGACAGGGGGCACGGGGCTACACCTTC
TRBJ2-7	-	12	few	TRBV10-3	CAISDDRDEQYF	TGTGCCATCAGTGATGACAGAGACGAGCAGTACTTC
TRBJ1-1	-	14	-	TRBV9	CASSAHRVEEEAFF	TGTGCCAGCAGCGCCCACAGGGTAGAAGAGGAAGCTTTCTTT
TRBJ1-2	-	16	-	TRBV19	CASSIDRGRGDDGYTF	TGTGCCAGTAGTATAGATCGTGGCAGGGGTGATGATGGCTACACCTTC
TRBJ1-3	-	13	-	TRBV28	CASSLPRSDTIYF	TGTGCCAGCAGTCTCCCTCGATCGGACACCATATATTTT
TRBJ2-7	TRBD2	13	-	TRBV6-5	CASSYREGYEQYF	TGTGCCAGCAGTTATCGGGAGGGGTACGAGCAGTACTTC
TRBJ1-1	TRBD1	12	-	TRBV7-8	CASSNGQAEAFF	TGTGCCAGCAGCAATGGACAGGCTGAAGCTTTCTTT
TRBJ1-1	-	14	-	TRBV10-3	CAISEFELNTEAFF	TGTGCCATCAGTGAGTTTGAGCTGAACACTGAAGCTTTCTTT
TRBJ1-2	-	14	-	TRBV28	CASSLKWQGRGYTF	TGTGCCAGCAGTTTAAAATGGCAGGGTCGAGGCTACACCTTC
TRBJ2-3	-	14	once	TRBV6-6	CASSPARVSDTQYF	TGTGCCAGCAGCCCGGCCAGGGTTTCTGATACGCAGTATTTT
TRBJ2-7	TRBD1	14	-	TRBV29-1	CSYCPGQGFSEQYF	TGCAGCTACTGCCCGGGACAGGGATTTTCCGAGCAGTACTTC
TRBJ2-7	-	13	once	TRBV19	CASSPSLGYEQYF	TGTGCCAGTAGTCCCTCACTAGGCTACGAGCAGTACTTC
TRBJ2-7	-	14	-	TRBV6-5	CASSYGASSYEQYF	TGTGCCAGCAGTTACGGAGCGAGTTCCTACGAGCAGTACTTC
TRBJ1-5	TRBD1	15	few	TRBV6-5	CASRGTGGSNQPQHF	TGTGCCAGCAGGGGGACAGGGGGAAGCAATCAGCCCCAGCATTTT
TRBJ1-4	-	14	-	TRBV27	CASSPTEGSEKLFF	TGTGCCAGCAGTCCAACAGAAGGGAGCGAAAAACTGTTTTTT
TRBJ2-7	TRBD1	16	-	TRBV5-1	CASSFYNQGVSDEQYF	TGCGCCAGCAGCTTTTATAATCAGGGGGTGTCAGACGAGCAGTACTTC
TRBJ1-5	TRBD1	14	-	TRBV30	CAWRDRERNQPQHF	TGTGCCTGGAGAGACAGGGAACGCAATCAGCCCCAGCATTTT
TRBJ1-4	TRBD1	13	-	TRBV30	CAWMTGFNEKLFF	TGTGCCTGGATGACAGGGTTTAATGAAAAACTGTTTTTT
TRBJ2-1	-	15	-	TRBV2	CASKGREFSYNEQFF	TGTGCCAGCAAGGGAAGGGAGTTTTCCTACAATGAGCAGTTCTTC
TRBJ2-1	TRBD1	18	-	TRBV27	CASSPNQRGQGVYNEQFF	TGTGCCAGCAGTCCCAACCAACGGGGACAGGGGGTGTACAATGAGCAGTTCTTC
TRBJ2-5	-	13	-	TRBV30	CAGPDHLEETQYF	TGTGCCGGGCCTGACCACCTTGAAGAGACCCAGTACTTC
TRBJ2-5	-	14	-	TRBV4-3	CASSQGPGKETQYF	TGCGCCAGCAGCCAAGGCCCAGGGAAAGAGACCCAGTACTTC
TRBJ2-7	-	14	once	TRBV18	CASSPSRGTFEQYF	TGTGCCAGCTCACCCTCCAGGGGAACCTTCGAGCAGTACTTC
TRBJ1-2	-	15	-	TRBV11-2	CASSFELGGFSGYTF	TGTGCCAGCAGCTTCGAGCTAGGTGGGTTCTCTGGCTACACCTTC
TRBJ2-1	TRBD2	17	-	TRBV28	CASILTSGISSYNEQFF	TGTGCCAGCATTTTGACTAGCGGGATAAGCTCCTACAATGAGCAGTTCTTC